These 2 T cell receptor beta chains came from one sample sequenced in a study of blood T cells in healthy people across ages. Alongside a J-beta primer mix, a sample-barcoded 5' primer served in a second PCR lasting 7 to 11 cycles. TCRdb passed the 5' RACE reads through MiXCR, listing each CDR3 protein once. The sample includes 550,000 to 800,000 distinct CDR3 sequences, around 32% of them seen just once. Input material: blood. The origin of the receptors is a woman over 75 in good health.

This clonotype was recorded only once. The V call is TRBV4-1, the J call TRBJ2-7; TRBD2 matches 9 bases. Trimming took 3 bases from V and 2 from J; bases not matched to a gene: 8. The CDR3 is 16 amino acids. Germline V lookup: CDR1 MGHRA, CDR2 YSYEKL. CDR3 loop: CASSHRGGGAAYEQYF. CDR3 bases: TGCGCCAGCAGCCACAGGGGCGGGGGGGCCGCCTACGAGCAGTACTTC.

In this sample, this clonotype turned up many times. The genes are TRBV5-6 and TRBJ2-1; D is perhaps TRBD2 (5 bases). The CDR3 has 19 residues. V dropped 0 bases and J dropped 7 bases, with 26 bases sitting between them. The germline CDR1 and CDR2 sequences are SGHDT and YYEEEE. The CDR3 is CASSLASPPPSRVWNEQFF. The CDR3 DNA reads TGTGCCAGCAGCTTGGCCTCGCCACCTCCTAGCCGTGTGTGGAATGAGCAGTTCTTC.